The 30 T cell receptor beta chains listed next were all sequenced from one sample in a study of CD8 T cells in Susac syndrome. Random hexamers were used to reverse transcribe an amount of roughly 0.45 to 1 ug RNA. MiXCR, run by TCRdb on the immunoSEQ multiplex PCR reads, gives a single entry per CDR3 protein. The sample lists approximately 200,000 distinct CDR3 sequences; 90% to 95% were seen once. Specimen: CD8+ T cells from PBMCs. The receptor source for this set is a human donor with multiple sclerosis.

The chain recombines TRBV6-1 with TRBJ2-5, with 8 bases identical to TRBD1. The CDR3 consists of 15 residues. Looked up from germline, CDR1 is MNHNS and CDR2 is SASEGT. Losses at the gene ends were 0 bases for V and 4 bases for J; bases not matched to a gene: 4. CDR3 residues: CASSEASGQGETQYF. In DNA, the CDR3 is TGTGCCAGCAGTGAAGCGTCAGGACAGGGAGAGACCCAGTACTTC.

This sequence joins TRBV7-3 and TRBJ2-5, with D maybe TRBD1 (8 bases). The V end was cut by 4 bases, the J end by 4 bases, with 16 bases between. The CDR3 totals 15 residues. CDR1 is SGHTA and CDR2 is FQGTGA in the germline V gene. CDR3 in amino acids: CASSSQGGYGETQYF. CDR3 nucleotide sequence: TGTGCCAGCAGCTCACAGGGGGGGTATGGAGAGACCCAGTACTTC.

V is TRBV10-3 and J is TRBJ2-4; D may be TRBD2 (5 bases). Per the germline V gene, CDR1 is ENHRY and CDR2 is SYGVKD. Trimming pared 3 bases from V and 1 base from J, leaving 10 bases between. The CDR3 is made up of 15 amino acids. In DNA, the CDR3 is TGTGCCATCAGTGATTCCAGGAGGGCCAAAAACATTCAGTACTTC. This sequence encodes CAISDSRRAKNIQYF.

The genes are TRBV12-3 or TRBV12-4 and TRBJ2-1; perhaps TRBD2 as D (5 bases). Trimming stripped 1 base from V and 2 bases from J, with 9 bases between. The CDR3 runs 15 residues. DNA of the CDR3: TGTGCCAGCAGTTTAGGTGCGGAGGCCTACAATGAGCAGTTCTTC. It encodes CASSLGAEAYNEQFF.

J is TRBJ1-2 and V is TRBV27; no definite D call. This CDR3 comprises 13 residues. V lost 6 bases and J 4 bases, leaving 12 bases between the germline ends. The germline V gene encodes CDR1 MNHEY and CDR2 SMNVEV (reference sequence). The CDR3 coding sequence is TGTGCCAGCAGGCCAGACGGCCTCTATGGCTACACCTTC. Protein sequence: CASRPDGLYGYTF.

This rearrangement joins TRBV7-9 to TRBJ2-7, with unresolved D. Germline V gene data show CDR1 as SEHNR and CDR2 as FQNEAQ (reference sequence). CDR3 length equals 14 residues. Trimming took 5 bases from V and 6 from J, leaving 17 bases between them. The CDR3, as DNA: TGTGCCAGCAGCGAGGTCTATAACTCCGGCGAGCAGTACTTC. Amino acid sequence: CASSEVYNSGEQYF.

The V call is TRBV23-1, the J call TRBJ2-2; the D gene is possibly TRBD1 (6 bases). TRBV23-1 is annotated as an ORF whose role is uncertain. The CDR3 covers 20 residues. V lost 6 bases and J lost 0, with 26 bases in between. CDR3 nucleotide sequence: TGCGCCAGCAGAAAAAGGGGCAGGGGAAGGGAAGGGGCGAACACCGGGGAGCTGTTTTTT. It codes for CASRKRGRGREGANTGELFF.

The chain has TRBV5-6 and TRBJ2-3; D gene uncertain. Germline CDR1 and CDR2: SGHDT and YYEEEE. The CDR3 consists of 12 residues. V was clipped by 4 bases and J by 4 bases, with 7 bases between them. Here the CDR3 reads CASSNSPDTQYF. CDR3 coding DNA: TGTGCCAGCAGCAACTCGCCAGATACGCAGTATTTT.

The V and J genes are TRBV9 and TRBJ2-6; no firm D call. Trimming shortened V by 0 bases and J by 1 base, and 2 bases separated the two germline ends. This CDR3 is 14 amino acids long. The germline V gene encodes CDR1 SGDLS and CDR2 YYNGEE. The CDR3 here is CASSVGSGANVLTF. For the CDR3, the DNA is TGTGCCAGCAGCGTAGGATCTGGGGCCAACGTCCTGACTTTC.

CDR3 bases: TGTGCCTGGCGACGGACTAGCGGGCCGGGGGATACGCAGTATTTT. The encoded protein is CAWRRTSGPGDTQYF. The chain is built from TRBV30 and TRBJ2-3; 11 positions agree with TRBD2. This CDR3 contains 15 residues. Germline V gene sequence: CDR1 GTSNPN, CDR2 SVGIG (reference sequence). J gave up 6 bases and V 5 bases, and 10 bases lay outside the gene matches.

The CDR3 reads CASGNDRLYGYTF. For the CDR3, the DNA is TGTGCCAGCGGAAATGACAGATTATATGGCTACACCTTC. The chain uses TRBV6-1 and TRBJ1-2; tentatively, D is TRBD1 (5 bases). Trimming removed 8 bases at V and 5 bases at J, with 15 bases between. This CDR3 contains 13 residues. CDR1 is MNHNS, CDR2 SASEGT, per germline.

V and J are TRBV5-5 and TRBJ2-2; D may be TRBD2 (5 bases). Germline CDR1 SGHKS, CDR2 YYEKEE (reference sequence). V lost 3 bases to trimming and J lost 4 bases, with 16 bases between them. There are 16 residues in the CDR3. The CDR3 DNA reads TGTGCCAGCAGCTCCCGGCTAGCTGATGCCACCGGGGAGCTGTTTTTT. It codes for CASSSRLADATGELFF. The variable domain in full, completed from reference TRBV5-5 and TRBJ2-2, reads DAGVTQSPTHLIKTRGQQVTLRCSPISGHKSVSWYQQVLGQGPQFIFQYYEKEERGRGNFPDRFSARQFPNYSSELNVNALLLGDSALYLCASSSRLADATGELFFGEGSRLTVL.

The V gene is TRBV7-9, the J gene TRBJ2-1; 8 bases are a match to TRBD2. The germline V gene has CDR1 SEHNR and CDR2 FQNEAQ (reference sequence). The CDR3 loop spans 16 amino acids. Unmatched junction bases numbered 17, after V lost 4 bases and J lost 12 bases. The CDR3 sequence is CASSSTGGATSWVQFF. For the CDR3, the DNA is TGTGCCAGCAGCTCCACCGGGGGGGCGACTAGTTGGGTGCAGTTCTTC.

J is TRBJ2-1 and V is TRBV19; 10 bases agree with TRBD2. Germline V gene sequence: CDR1 LNHDA, CDR2 SQIVND (reference sequence). V was clipped by 7 bases and J by 15 bases; unmatched bases: 12. The CDR3 sequence is 13 residues long. The CDR3 sequence is CASNEDSGGQAFF. The CDR3 region has the DNA TGTGCCAGTAACGAGGATAGCGGGGGGCAGGCGTTCTTC.

The rearrangement joins TRBV9 to TRBJ1-1; D may be TRBD1 (6 bases). The CDR3 is 13 residues long. With 0 bases removed from V and 4 bases from J, the gap between germline ends came to 7 bases. CDR1 and CDR2 from the germline V gene are SGDLS and YYNGEE. The CDR3 region is CASSVVRGTEAFF. Written as DNA, the CDR3 is TGTGCCAGCAGCGTAGTCAGGGGCACTGAAGCTTTCTTT.

This rearrangement joins TRBV20-1 to TRBJ2-7; 12 bases align to TRBD2. The CDR3 is 21 amino acids. Per the germline V gene, CDR1 is DFQATT and CDR2 is SNEGSKA (reference sequence). Trimming cost V 0 bases and J 3 bases; bases outside gene matches: 21. For the CDR3, the DNA is TGCAGTGCTAGAGATACTTTCGGGGGTCTAGCGGGAGGGCCTCGAGGCTACGAGCAGTACTTC. It specifies CSARDTFGGLAGGPRGYEQYF.

The J gene is TRBJ2-2, the V gene TRBV27; D is unresolved. Germline lookup yields CDR1 MNHEY and CDR2 SMNVEV (reference sequence). CDR3 length: 15 residues. The CDR3 DNA is TGTGGCGATTCCCTTACGAAACAGCGAGCCGGGGAGCTGTTTTTT. Protein: CGDSLTKQRAGELFF.

This chain joins TRBV3-1 and TRBJ1-4, with D maybe TRBD1 (6 bases). CDR3 length: 17 amino acids. V lost 4 bases, J lost 1 base, and 16 bases lay in between. From germline, CDR1 is LGHDT and CDR2 YNNKEL (reference sequence). CDR3 nucleotides: TGTGCCAGCAGCCGCGGGGAGGAAGGGGGAACTAATGAAAAACTGTTTTTT. Its protein product is CASSRGEEGGTNEKLFF.

This clonotype occurred once. The V gene is TRBV12-3 or TRBV12-4, the J gene TRBJ2-6; a possible D gene is TRBD2 (5 bases). Trimming left V 10 bases short and J 0 bases short, with 10 bases between. The CDR3 runs to 14 residues. In DNA form, the CDR3 reads TGTGCCATTCTAGCCAGCTCTGGGGCCAACGTCCTGACTTTC. Its translation: CAILASSGANVLTF.

The chain recombines TRBV15 with TRBJ2-1; 13 nucleotides match TRBD2. The CDR3 extends over 14 amino acids. CDR1 is LNHNV and CDR2 is YYDKDF in the germline V gene (reference sequence). V was pared by 9 bases and J by 8 bases, with 7 bases of the junction left unmatched. CDR3 in DNA: TGTGCCACGATCCGGACTAGCGGGGGCCATGAGCAGTTCTTC. Its protein product is CATIRTSGGHEQFF.

The V call is TRBV9, the J call TRBJ2-1, with 16 bases that match TRBD2. The CDR3 loop spans 18 amino acids. With V trimmed by 3 bases and J by 1 base, 4 bases remained unmatched. The germline V gene encodes CDR1 SGDLS and CDR2 YYNGEE. CDR3 protein: CASSAGLAGGPSYNEQFF. The CDR3 DNA sequence: TGTGCCAGCAGCGCGGGACTAGCGGGAGGGCCTTCCTACAATGAGCAGTTCTTC.

The chain joins TRBV7-6 to TRBJ2-2; D perhaps matches TRBD1 (5 bases). This CDR3 region has 16 residues. Deletions cut 2 bases from V and 5 bases from J, with 15 bases between. Germline CDR1 SGHVS, CDR2 FNYEAQ. The CDR3 nucleotides are TGTGCCAGCAGCTTATCTTCAGGGCCAGGTACCGGGGAGCTGTTTTTT. Translation: CASSLSSGPGTGELFF.

The rearrangement links TRBV29-1 to TRBJ2-2; D remains ambiguous. Between the trimmed V and J ends, which lost 1 base and 6 bases, there was a span of 9 bases. CDR1 and CDR2 from the germline V gene are SQVTM and ANQGSEA. This CDR3 has 13 residues. The CDR3 protein is CSVEGLKAGELFF. CDR3 bases: TGCAGCGTTGAAGGCCTAAAAGCCGGGGAGCTGTTTTTT.

V usage is TRBV27 and J usage is TRBJ2-3; 7 bases are shared with TRBD2. Germline assignment: CDR1 MNHEY and CDR2 SMNVEV (reference sequence). The CDR3 totals 17 residues. Trimming at V came to 6 bases and at J to 0 bases, leaving 12 bases not matched to a gene. CDR3 nucleotides: TGTGCCAGCAGCTTTCGGGCAGCGGGACTTAGCACAGATACGCAGTATTTT. The encoded protein is CASSFRAAGLSTDTQYF.

The CDR3 DNA follows: TGTGCCAGCTCGCTAATCAGGGTGGACGAGCAGTACTTC. Protein product: CASSLIRVDEQYF. V usage is TRBV18 and J usage is TRBJ2-7; D may be TRBD1 (5 bases). The CDR3 sequence is 13 residues long. Germline V CDR1 and CDR2: KGHSH, LQKENI. Trimming stripped 6 bases from V and 5 bases from J, with 14 bases between.

V is TRBV2 and J is TRBJ2-7, with a possible D match to TRBD1 (5 bases). The germline CDR1 and CDR2 sequences are SNHLY and FYNNEI. V shed 4 bases and J shed 5 bases, with 18 bases lying between them. The CDR3 spans 15 residues. The CDR3: CASSVGLGRPDEQYF. The CDR3 DNA is TGTGCCAGCAGTGTGGGGTTGGGGCGTCCGGACGAGCAGTACTTC.

The chain uses TRBV7-9 and TRBJ2-1, with a weak D call TRBD2 (6 bases). CDR3 length equals 13 residues. CDR1 and CDR2 (germline): SEHNR, FQNEAQ (reference sequence). The ends were cut back, 5 bases at V and 9 bases at J, with 14 bases in the middle. CDR3 region: CASSELLAVEQFF. The CDR3 nucleotides are TGTGCCAGCAGCGAACTACTAGCAGTTGAGCAGTTCTTC.

The CDR3 nucleotides read TGTGCCTGGAGCCCTGAAGATACGCAGTATTTT. It translates to CAWSPEDTQYF. This chain joins TRBV30 and TRBJ2-3; no clear D gene. CDR3 length equals 11 residues. V was cut by 3 bases and J by 5 bases, with 6 bases left in between. Germline CDR1 is GTSNPN and CDR2 is SVGIG (reference sequence).

The chain couples TRBV11-2 to TRBJ2-2, with 8 bases fitting TRBD2. Per germline, CDR1 SGHAT and CDR2 FQNNGV. Losses at the gene ends were 3 bases for V and 0 bases for J; bases not matched to a gene: 3. This CDR3 is 16 amino acids long. The CDR3 DNA reads as TGTGCCAGCAGCTTCTTTAGCGGGACGAACACCGGGGAGCTGTTTTTT. This sequence encodes CASSFFSGTNTGELFF.

In nucleotides, the CDR3 is TGTGCCAGCAGCGTAGGGGCTTTCTCCTACGAGCAGTACTTC. It encodes CASSVGAFSYEQYF. The chain links TRBV9 to TRBJ2-7; D gene unclear. The germline V and J ends were trimmed by 0 bases and 0 bases, with 7 bases remaining between them. The CDR3 totals 14 residues. CDR1 and CDR2 from the germline V gene are SGDLS and YYNGEE.